The text below deals with one TCR beta chain. Its antigen specificity is not known. No much larger clone is present one base from it, and per-base qualities are unavailable. In the germline V gene, CDR1 corresponds to SGHRS and CDR2 to YFSETQ. V has 4 bases trimmed and J has 1 base trimmed; junction bases matching no gene number 8. Inclusive of the bounding cysteine and phenylalanine, the CDR3 is 15 residues long. CDR3 DNA only is kept here, 45 bases in frame from base 1. TCRbeta CDR3 regions were amplified from genomic DNA using the immunoSEQ Assay, a bias-controlled multiplex PCR. The paper's processing steps were these. Within the assay, amplification of reference gene primers was used to estimate how many nucleated cells each sample contained. To quantify the absolute abundance of each unique TCRbeta CDR3 rearrangement, sequence reads were collapsed and filtered. For each sample, productive Simpson clonality was calculated as the square root of Simpson's diversity index across productive rearrangements. This immuneACCESS table, as held by TCRdb, lists in-frame sequences with V and J called but not all clones. Of the missing ones, under half trace to an unresolved V gene in checked studies; the others have no known cause. The V and J calls and clone size are taken from that table; D and trimming were inferred from the DNA. This sample holds about 83,000 clones; about 85% were observed only once. Of the sample, under 3% falls within the top ten clones.

The data were obtained in a study of blood T cell repertoires in COVID-19 (dated by TCRdb to 2020 to 2021). About the full investigation: Collaborator samples came from the United States, Italy and Spain and covered acute and convalescent phases of COVID-19. Subjects who had been exposed to COVID-19, were actively infected with it, or had recovered from it provided the deeply sampled blood TCRbeta repertoires that made up the dataset. The material from the prospective study consisted of cDNA or gDNA derived from T cells, B-cell-depleted T cells, or PBMCs. The repertoires were released in a freely available public database intended as a resource for research on the immune response to SARS-CoV-2. A de-identified subject ID, COVID-19 status, age in years and sex were almost always included in the sample metadata. Samples were obtained from the ongoing ImmuneRACE study (first 160 participants) and from over a thousand subjects provided by 6 global collaborators. Where available, HLA class I and class II types were obtained from metadata supplied by the sample provider rather than from assay-based typing.

The collaborating institutions used their own protocols to collect whole blood in K2EDTA tubes. For TCRbeta analysis, collaborators shipped samples as frozen whole blood, isolated PBMCs, or DNA extracted from either of those sample types. The investigation overall reported the following: The amount of clinical and demographic metadata varied by source and participant and was provided uncurated.

The rearrangement combines TRBV5-1 with TRBJ2-7; the junction holds 7 bases that match TRBD1. The source is a woman in her fifties or sixties with active or convalescent COVID-19. Sequenced material: peripheral blood. The nucleotides read TGCGCCAGCAGCCTTGACAGGGCGGAATCCTACGAGCAGTACTTC. The encoded protein is CASSLDRAESYEQYF. Outside the CDR3, residues come from the reference TRBV5-1 and TRBJ2-7 proteins, so the full variable domain is: KAGVTQTPRYLIKTRGQQVTLSCSPISGHRSVSWYQQTPGQGLQFLFEYFSETQRNKGNFPGRFSGRQFSNSRSEMNVSTLELGDSALYLCASSLDRAESYEQYFGPGTRLTVT.